This TCR beta chain was documented in a study of blood T cell repertoires in COVID-19. The data were produced by immunoSEQ multiplex PCR, yet TCRdb's version contains in-frame clones alone and is incomplete. This table holds fewer than 450,000 clones, about 90% found once. Residents of approximately 25 US areas, aged about 18 to 95 years, made up the participants. CDR1 is LGHNT, CDR2 FRNRAP, per germline. After removal of 1 base from V and 6 bases from J, the junction contained 2 bases not matched to a gene. The CDR3 spans 15 residues. The sequenced sample consisted of PBMCs or T cells enriched from blood (not recorded which). The chain combines TRBV12-5 with TRBJ2-2; TRBD2 agrees at 10 bases. The TCR was taken from a woman under 40 who had recovered from COVID-19. This chain's CDR3 is CASGLGSGGSGELFF. Written as DNA, the CDR3 is TGTGCTAGTGGTTTGGGTAGCGGGGGGTCCGGGGAGCTGTTTTTT.